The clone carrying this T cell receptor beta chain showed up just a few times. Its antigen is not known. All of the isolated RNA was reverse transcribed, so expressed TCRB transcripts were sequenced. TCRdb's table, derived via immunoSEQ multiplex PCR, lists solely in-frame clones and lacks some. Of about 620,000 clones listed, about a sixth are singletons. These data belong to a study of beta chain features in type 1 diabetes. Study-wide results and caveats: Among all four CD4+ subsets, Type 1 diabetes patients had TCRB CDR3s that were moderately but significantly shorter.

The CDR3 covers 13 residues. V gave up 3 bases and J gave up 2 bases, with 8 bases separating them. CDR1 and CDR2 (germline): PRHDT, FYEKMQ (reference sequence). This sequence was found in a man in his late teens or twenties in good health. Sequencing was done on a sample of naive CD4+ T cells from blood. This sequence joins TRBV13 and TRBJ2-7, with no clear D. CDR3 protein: CASSFGLTYEQYF. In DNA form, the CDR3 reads TGTGCCAGCAGCTTCGGCCTCACCTACGAGCAGTACTTC. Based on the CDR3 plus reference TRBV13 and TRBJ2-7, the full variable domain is AAGVIQSPRHLIKEKRETATLKCYPIPRHDTVYWYQQGPGQDPQFLISFYEKMQSDKGSIPDRFSAQQFSDYHSELNMSSLELGDSALYFCASSFGLTYEQYFGPGTRLTVT.